These 20 T cell receptor beta chains originate from one sample sequenced in a study of blood T cell repertoires in COVID-19. TCRdb keeps only in-frame clones here, not all; method: immunoSEQ multiplex PCR. The sample lists about 190,000 clones, approximately 84% occurring once. Sequencing was carried out using PBMCs or T cells enriched from blood (not recorded which). The source is a woman aged 25 to 39 who had recovered from COVID-19.

V and J are TRBV27 and TRBJ2-5; 14 nucleotides align to TRBD2. The length of the CDR3 is 13 residues. Germline V gene lookup returns CDR1 MNHEY and CDR2 SMNVEV (reference sequence). With V trimmed by 5 bases and J by 9 bases, 2 bases remained unmatched. The CDR3 DNA is TGTGCCAGCAGTCAGGGACTAGCGGGAGCCCAGTACTTC. It specifies CASSQGLAGAQYF.

The chain couples TRBV13 to TRBJ1-4; 9 bases fit TRBD1. With 8 bases clipped from V and 6 bases from J, the junction kept 4 bases outside the gene matches. The CDR3 totals 13 residues. Germline lookup yields CDR1 PRHDT and CDR2 FYEKMQ (reference sequence). CDR3 loop: CASRGDRDEKLFF. CDR3 in DNA: TGTGCCAGCCGTGGGGACAGGGATGAAAAACTGTTTTTT.

V gene TRBV29-1 combines with J gene TRBJ2-1; 9 bases are shared with TRBD2. CDR1 SQVTM and CDR2 ANQGSEA come from the germline V gene. CDR3 length: 15 amino acids. Unmatched junction bases numbered 12, after V lost 7 bases and J lost 5 bases. CDR3 DNA sequence: TGCAGCGGGGGTTTAGCGGGAGCTGGCAACAATGAGCAGTTCTTC. Residues: CSGGLAGAGNNEQFF.

V is TRBV7-9 and J is TRBJ2-7; D is perhaps TRBD1 (6 bases). V was pared by 5 bases and J by 1 base, with 12 bases between. The CDR3 runs to 14 residues. CDR1 and CDR2 (germline): SEHNR, FQNEAQ (reference sequence). The CDR3 region is CASSLTGSSYEQYF. DNA for the CDR3: TGTGCCAGCAGCCTCACAGGGAGTTCCTACGAGCAGTACTTC.

The genes are TRBV5-1 and TRBJ1-4; weak D call: TRBD1 (6 bases). V was pared by 4 bases and J by 8 bases, with 21 bases between. CDR1 and CDR2 from the germline V gene are SGHRS and YFSETQ. The CDR3 length is 16 residues. CDR3 in DNA: TGCGCCAGCAGCCCCCAAGGGGGGGGCGCACGGGAAAAACTGTTTTTT. Its translation is CASSPQGGGAREKLFF.

The chain is built from TRBV28 and TRBJ1-1, with 8 bases aligning to TRBD1. Germline CDR1 is MDHEN and CDR2 is SYDVKM. Trimming removed 6 bases from V and 4 bases from J; junction bases left unmatched: 10. This CDR3 is built from 15 residues. DNA for the CDR3: TGTGCCAGCAGCCCCCTCAGGGGGCGCGGCACTGAAGCTTTCTTT. It yields the protein CASSPLRGRGTEAFF.

This sequence joins TRBV25-1 and TRBJ1-1; the D gene is possibly TRBD1 (5 bases). There are 14 residues in the CDR3. V gave up 3 bases and J gave up 1 base, with 9 bases separating them. Germline values: CDR1 MGHDK, CDR2 SYGVNS. CDR3 bases: TGTGCCAGCAGTGAGATCGACAGGAACACTGAAGCTTTCTTT. Translated: CASSEIDRNTEAFF.

This sequence joins TRBV10-3 and TRBJ1-6; D unresolved. The germline V gene encodes CDR1 ENHRY and CDR2 SYGVKD. Trimming cost V 5 bases and J 6 bases, with 8 bases left between them. This CDR3 is 13 amino acids long. The CDR3 coding sequence is TGTGCCATCAGTCTGGAGGGTAATTCACCCCTCCACTTT. It codes for CAISLEGNSPLHF.

CDR3 residues: CASSVLGTEYSGANVLTF. The CDR3 DNA reads TGTGCCAGCAGTGTCCTGGGGACAGAGTACTCTGGGGCCAACGTCCTGACTTTC. The chain carries TRBV6-1 and TRBJ2-6; the match to TRBD1 covers 7 bases. Germline-derived CDR1 and CDR2 are MNHNS and SASEGT. The CDR3 runs to 18 residues. V shed 4 bases, J shed 0 bases, and the junction held 9 bases outside the gene matches.

The genes are TRBV12-3 or TRBV12-4 and TRBJ2-1, with D possibly matching TRBD1 (6 bases). Trimming left V 4 bases short and J 9 bases short, with 10 bases between. The CDR3 is made up of 12 amino acids. The CDR3: CASSSRGFEQFF. The CDR3 DNA reads as TGTGCCAGCAGTTCCAGGGGATTTGAGCAGTTCTTC.

CDR3 region: CASSTELRSGNTIYF. CDR3 nucleotides: TGTGCCAGCAGCACCGAGTTGAGGTCTGGAAACACCATATATTTT. The gene calls are TRBV9 and TRBJ1-3, with no clear D. This CDR3 region has 15 residues. V lost 4 bases to trimming and J lost 1 base, with 12 bases between them. Looked up from germline, CDR1 is SGDLS and CDR2 is YYNGEE.

The V call is TRBV9, the J call TRBJ1-3; D perhaps matches TRBD1 (5 bases). V was trimmed by 3 bases and J by 7 bases, leaving 5 bases between them. Germline CDR1 reads SGDLS; CDR2 reads YYNGEE. This CDR3 spans 11 amino acids. CDR3 amino acids: CASSDRNTIYF. The CDR3 bases are TGTGCCAGCAGCGACAGGAACACCATATATTTT.

The V gene is TRBV29-1, the J gene TRBJ1-1; possible D gene TRBD1, 5 bases. Germline values: CDR1 SQVTM, CDR2 ANQGSEA. The CDR3 runs 16 residues. V lost 3 bases and J lost 0, with 17 bases in between. CDR3 residues: CSVDGGSLDMNTEAFF. The CDR3 nucleotides are TGCAGCGTTGACGGGGGTAGTTTGGACATGAACACTGAAGCTTTCTTT.

CDR3 sequence: CASSHKGQGGNNEQFF. The CDR3 nucleotides read TGTGCCAGCAGCCATAAGGGACAGGGGGGGAACAATGAGCAGTTCTTC. The chain combines TRBV6-2 or TRBV6-3 with TRBJ2-1, with 11 nucleotides matching TRBD1. Germline CDR1 and CDR2: MNHEY and SVGEGT. The CDR3 contains 16 residues. The V segment lost 6 bases and the J segment 5 bases; nucleotides outside the gene matches: 9.

This clone was observed a few times. The gene calls are TRBV19 and TRBJ2-6; D may be TRBD2 (7 bases). The V gene's germline CDR1 is LNHDA and CDR2 SQIVND (reference sequence). The V end lost 5 bases, the J end lost 0 bases, and 14 bases lay between the germline ends. The CDR3 covers 17 residues. CDR3 coding DNA: TGTGCCAGTAGTCCCAGGGGAGGGGCCTCTGGGGCCAACGTCCTGACTTTC. Amino acid sequence: CASSPRGGASGANVLTF.

The chain uses TRBV28 and TRBJ1-1, with 8 bases identical to TRBD1. Germline-derived CDR1 and CDR2 are MDHEN and SYDVKM. The CDR3 loop spans 15 amino acids. V lost 7 bases, J lost 5 bases, and 12 bases stayed unmatched. The CDR3 DNA follows: TGTGCCAGCACCCCCTCGGCAGGGGGCGTAACTGAAGCTTTCTTT. It is translated as CASTPSAGGVTEAFF. The variable domain in full, completed from reference TRBV28 and TRBJ1-1, reads DVKVTQSSRYLVKRTGEKVFLECVQDMDHENMFWYRQDPGLGLRLIYFSYDVKMKEKGDIPEGYSVSREKKERFSLILESASTNQTSMYLCASTPSAGGVTEAFFGQGTRLTVV.

This clone was found a few times. The CDR3: CAISGRGNYGYTF. CDR3 sequence (DNA): TGTGCCATCAGCGGGAGGGGGAACTATGGCTACACCTTC. The chain uses TRBV10-3 and TRBJ1-2, with a possible D match to TRBD1 (6 bases). CDR1 is ENHRY, CDR2 SYGVKD, per germline. V was cut by 6 bases and J by 2 bases, with 10 bases left in between. This CDR3 region has 13 residues.

The table lists this clone with a count of one. The chain is built from TRBV5-4 and TRBJ1-2; D perhaps matches TRBD1 (6 bases). The germline CDR1 and CDR2 sequences are SGHNT and YYREEE (reference sequence). V dropped 4 bases and J dropped 0 bases, with 16 bases sitting between them. The CDR3 contains 16 residues. The CDR3 loop reads CASSGGRAVANYGYTF. CDR3 bases: TGTGCCAGCAGCGGGGGCCGGGCGGTTGCTAACTATGGCTACACCTTC.

The chain couples TRBV28 to TRBJ1-2, with D perhaps TRBD1 (6 bases). Deletions cut 10 bases from V and 4 bases from J, with 16 bases between. Germline loops: CDR1 MDHEN, CDR2 SYDVKM. This CDR3 is 13 amino acids long. The CDR3 region has the DNA TGTGCCATCCGGAGGGGGGGGGCCTATGGCTACACCTTC. Translation: CAIRRGGAYGYTF.

This chain connects TRBV12-3 or TRBV12-4 to TRBJ2-3, with D hard to call. V lost 6 bases and J lost 5, with 9 bases in between. The CDR3 runs 12 residues. In DNA form, the CDR3 reads TGTGCCAGCAGCCCGGTGCGAGATACGCAGTATTTT. Its protein is CASSPVRDTQYF.